A selection of T cell receptor beta chains follows, all from one sample in a study of cytomegalovirus exposure and HLA in healthy donors. Here immunoSEQ multiplex PCR was the method, and the copy in TCRdb shows in-frame clones only, minus some. This table has over 100,000 clones, less than 70% appearing once. The sequenced sample consisted of PBMCs. The receptors here all came from a woman aged 30 to 39 in good health and CMV-seronegative. CDR3s include the opening cysteine and the closing phenylalanine or tryptophan. Fields, in order: D gene, J gene, clone size, V gene, CDR3 protein, CDR3 DNA. D genes are given only for firm matches. Clone size is not always given. Where it is, it says once, few, many or a class for expanded clones.

d_gene: TRBD1
j_gene: TRBJ1-1
abundance: .
v_gene: TRBV7-3
CDR3aa: CASSPDYRGVNTEAFF
CDR3nt: TGTGCCAGCAGCCCCGACTACAGGGGGGTGAACACTGAAGCTTTCTTT

d_gene: .
j_gene: TRBJ1-4
abundance: few
v_gene: TRBV4-1
CDR3aa: CASSRSGASNEKLFF
CDR3nt: TGCGCCAGCAGCCGCTCAGGGGCGTCTAATGAAAAACTGTTTTTT

d_gene: TRBD1
j_gene: TRBJ1-5
abundance: .
v_gene: TRBV10-1
CDR3aa: CAIPGTGGKQPQHF
CDR3nt: TGCGCCATCCCCGGGACAGGGGGCAAACAGCCCCAGCATTTT

d_gene: .
j_gene: TRBJ2-3
abundance: .
v_gene: TRBV29-1
CDR3aa: CSVELTSTDTQYF
CDR3nt: TGCAGCGTTGAACTTACAAGCACAGATACGCAGTATTTT

d_gene: .
j_gene: TRBJ1-5
abundance: .
v_gene: TRBV28
CDR3aa: CASSFPHTGLQPQHF
CDR3nt: TGTGCCAGCAGTTTTCCTCACACAGGGTTGCAGCCCCAGCATTTT

d_gene: .
j_gene: TRBJ2-1
abundance: few
v_gene: TRBV18
CDR3aa: CASSPPQVLNNEQFF
CDR3nt: TGTGCCAGCTCACCTCCTCAGGTGCTAAACAATGAGCAGTTCTTC

d_gene: TRBD2
j_gene: TRBJ2-5
abundance: .
v_gene: TRBV27
CDR3aa: CASSFGLAGDMETQYF
CDR3nt: TGTGCCAGCAGTTTCGGACTAGCGGGAGATATGGAGACCCAGTACTTC

d_gene: TRBD2
j_gene: TRBJ2-3
abundance: .
v_gene: TRBV2
CDR3aa: CASSSGGTQYF
CDR3nt: TGTGCCAGCAGCTCGGGGGGGACGCAGTATTTT

d_gene: .
j_gene: TRBJ2-1
abundance: once
v_gene: TRBV2
CDR3aa: CASSVNRENEQFF
CDR3nt: TGTGCCAGCAGTGTCAACAGGGAAAATGAGCAGTTCTTC

d_gene: .
j_gene: TRBJ1-1
abundance: once
v_gene: TRBV25-1
CDR3aa: CASSYQGGTEAFF
CDR3nt: TGTGCCAGCAGCTACCAGGGAGGCACTGAAGCTTTCTTT

d_gene: .
j_gene: TRBJ2-5
abundance: .
v_gene: TRBV28
CDR3aa: CASSLSGTQYF
CDR3nt: TGTGCCAGCAGTCTGTCGGGGACCCAGTACTTC

d_gene: .
j_gene: TRBJ2-7
abundance: .
v_gene: TRBV28
CDR3aa: CASSPGTFYEQYF
CDR3nt: TGTGCCAGCAGCCCGGGGACTTTTTACGAGCAGTACTTC

d_gene: TRBD1
j_gene: TRBJ2-2
abundance: few
v_gene: TRBV5-1
CDR3aa: CASSERQGRNTGELFF
CDR3nt: TGCGCCAGCAGCGAGCGACAGGGACGAAACACCGGGGAGCTGTTTTTT

d_gene: .
j_gene: TRBJ1-4
abundance: .
v_gene: TRBV7-8
CDR3aa: CASRSRRFATNEKLFF
CDR3nt: TGTGCCAGCAGGTCTAGACGGTTTGCAACTAATGAAAAACTGTTTTTT

d_gene: TRBD1
j_gene: TRBJ1-6
abundance: .
v_gene: TRBV28
CDR3aa: CASSPSDRVDSPLHF
CDR3nt: TGTGCCAGCAGTCCCTCGGACAGGGTTGATTCACCCCTCCACTTT

d_gene: .
j_gene: TRBJ2-3
abundance: .
v_gene: TRBV9
CDR3aa: CASSVVGTDTQYF
CDR3nt: TGTGCCAGCAGCGTAGTAGGCACAGATACGCAGTATTTT

d_gene: TRBD1
j_gene: TRBJ1-1
abundance: .
v_gene: TRBV29-1
CDR3aa: CSVGIGGVNTEAFF
CDR3nt: TGCAGCGTTGGCATAGGGGGCGTGAACACTGAAGCTTTCTTT